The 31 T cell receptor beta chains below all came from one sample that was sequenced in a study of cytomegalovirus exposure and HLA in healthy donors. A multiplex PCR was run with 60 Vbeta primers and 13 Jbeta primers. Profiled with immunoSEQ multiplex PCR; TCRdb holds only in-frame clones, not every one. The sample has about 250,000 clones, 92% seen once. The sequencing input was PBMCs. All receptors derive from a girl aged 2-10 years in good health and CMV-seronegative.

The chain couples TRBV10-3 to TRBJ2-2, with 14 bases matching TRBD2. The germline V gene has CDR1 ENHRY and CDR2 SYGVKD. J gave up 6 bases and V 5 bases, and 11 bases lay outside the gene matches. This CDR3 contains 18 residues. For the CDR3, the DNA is TGTGCCATCAGTAACAATCGAGGGACTAGCGGGAGTGCCGGGGAGCTGTTTTTT. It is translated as CAISNNRGTSGSAGELFF.

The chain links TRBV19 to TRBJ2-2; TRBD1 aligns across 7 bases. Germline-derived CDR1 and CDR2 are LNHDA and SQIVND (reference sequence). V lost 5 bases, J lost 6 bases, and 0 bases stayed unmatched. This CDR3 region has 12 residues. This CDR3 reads CASSQGAGELFF. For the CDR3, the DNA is TGTGCCAGTAGTCAGGGGGCCGGGGAGCTGTTTTTT.

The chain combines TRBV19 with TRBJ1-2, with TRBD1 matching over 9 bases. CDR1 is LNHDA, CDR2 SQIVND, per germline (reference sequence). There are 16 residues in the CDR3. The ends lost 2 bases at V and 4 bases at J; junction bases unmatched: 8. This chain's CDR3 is CASSIRVTGGGYGYTF. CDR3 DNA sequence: TGTGCCAGTAGTATACGGGTGACAGGGGGTGGCTATGGCTACACCTTC.

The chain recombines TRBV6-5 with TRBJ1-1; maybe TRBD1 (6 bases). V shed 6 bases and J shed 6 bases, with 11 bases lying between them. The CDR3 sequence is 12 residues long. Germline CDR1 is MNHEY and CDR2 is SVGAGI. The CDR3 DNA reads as TGTGCCAGCAGCCAGGGGTCCCCTGAAGCTTTCTTT. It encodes CASSQGSPEAFF.

The CDR3: CASGVGTAGNTIYF. DNA of the CDR3: TGTGCCAGCGGCGTTGGGACAGCTGGAAACACCATATATTTT. The chain is built from TRBV7-2 and TRBJ1-3; 7 bases align to TRBD1. Losses at the gene ends were 8 bases for V and 2 bases for J; bases not matched to a gene: 6. Germline CDR1 reads SGHTA; CDR2 reads FQGNSA. The CDR3 consists of 14 residues.

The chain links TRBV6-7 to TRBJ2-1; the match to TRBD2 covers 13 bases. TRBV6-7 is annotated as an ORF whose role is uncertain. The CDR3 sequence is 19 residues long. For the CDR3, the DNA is TGTACCGAGCAGGGCCCCGGGACTAGCGGGGAGCACGCCTACAATGAGCAGTTCTTC. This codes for CTEQGPGTSGEHAYNEQFF.

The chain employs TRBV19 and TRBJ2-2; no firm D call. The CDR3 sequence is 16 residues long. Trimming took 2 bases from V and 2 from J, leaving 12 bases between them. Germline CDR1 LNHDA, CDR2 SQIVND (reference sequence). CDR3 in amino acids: CASSISAGANTGELFF. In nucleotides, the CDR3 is TGTGCCAGTAGTATATCGGCAGGCGCTAACACCGGGGAGCTGTTTTTT.

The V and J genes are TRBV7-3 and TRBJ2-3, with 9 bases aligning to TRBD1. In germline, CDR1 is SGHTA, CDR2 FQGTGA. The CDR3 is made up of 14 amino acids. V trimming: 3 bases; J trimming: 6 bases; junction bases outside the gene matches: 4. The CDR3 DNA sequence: TGTGCCAGCAGCTTTGGACAGGGGAGGGATACGCAGTATTTT. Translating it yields CASSFGQGRDTQYF.

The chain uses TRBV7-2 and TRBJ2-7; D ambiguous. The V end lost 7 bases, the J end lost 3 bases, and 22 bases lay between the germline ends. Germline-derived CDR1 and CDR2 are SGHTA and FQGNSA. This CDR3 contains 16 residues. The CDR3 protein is CASTSHQAGYFYEQYF. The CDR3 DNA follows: TGTGCCAGCACCTCCCATCAGGCTGGCTACTTCTACGAGCAGTACTTC.

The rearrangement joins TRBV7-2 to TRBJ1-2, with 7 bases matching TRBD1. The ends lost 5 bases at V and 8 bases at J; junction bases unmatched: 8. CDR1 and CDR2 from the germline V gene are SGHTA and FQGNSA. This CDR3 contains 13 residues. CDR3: CASSTQGEQGYTF. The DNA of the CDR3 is TGTGCCAGCAGCACCCAGGGGGAACAAGGCTACACCTTC.

The CDR3 DNA reads TGTGCCAGCAGGACAGGGAAAACTGAAGCTTTCTTT. The encoded protein is CASRTGKTEAFF. The chain combines TRBV2 with TRBJ1-1; 7 bases agree with TRBD1. CDR3 length: 12 amino acids. Germline trimming cut 6 bases from V and 5 bases from J; bases unmatched to any gene: 3. Germline values: CDR1 SNHLY, CDR2 FYNNEI.

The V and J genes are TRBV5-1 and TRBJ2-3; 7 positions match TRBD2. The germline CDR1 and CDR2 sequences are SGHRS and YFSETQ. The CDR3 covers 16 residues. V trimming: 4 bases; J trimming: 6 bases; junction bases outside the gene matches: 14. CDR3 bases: TGCGCCAGCAGCCCCTCCCCCGGACTAGTAAGGGATACGCAGTATTTT. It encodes CASSPSPGLVRDTQYF.

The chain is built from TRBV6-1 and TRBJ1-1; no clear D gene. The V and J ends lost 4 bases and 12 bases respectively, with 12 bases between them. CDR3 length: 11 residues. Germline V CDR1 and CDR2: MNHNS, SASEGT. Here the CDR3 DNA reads TGTGCCAGCAGTGTCGAGAGGATGACTTTCTTT. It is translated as CASSVERMTFF.

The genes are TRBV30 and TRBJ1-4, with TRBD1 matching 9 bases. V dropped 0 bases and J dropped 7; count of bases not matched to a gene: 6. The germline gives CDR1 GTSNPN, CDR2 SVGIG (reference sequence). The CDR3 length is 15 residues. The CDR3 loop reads CAWSVLDRGGEKLFF. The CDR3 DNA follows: TGTGCCTGGAGTGTCTTGGACAGGGGCGGTGAAAAACTGTTTTTT.

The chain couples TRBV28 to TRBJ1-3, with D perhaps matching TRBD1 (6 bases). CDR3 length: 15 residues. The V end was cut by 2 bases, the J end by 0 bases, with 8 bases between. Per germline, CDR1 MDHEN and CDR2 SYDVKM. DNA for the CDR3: TGTGCCAGCAGTTTAGGACAGAACTCTGGAAACACCATATATTTT. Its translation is CASSLGQNSGNTIYF.

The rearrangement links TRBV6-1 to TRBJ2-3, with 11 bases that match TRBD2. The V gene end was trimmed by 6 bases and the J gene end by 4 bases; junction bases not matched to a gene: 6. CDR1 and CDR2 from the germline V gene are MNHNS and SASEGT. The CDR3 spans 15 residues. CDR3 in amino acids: CASRRSGGAADTQYF. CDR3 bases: TGTGCCAGCAGGCGTAGCGGGGGGGCCGCAGATACGCAGTATTTT.

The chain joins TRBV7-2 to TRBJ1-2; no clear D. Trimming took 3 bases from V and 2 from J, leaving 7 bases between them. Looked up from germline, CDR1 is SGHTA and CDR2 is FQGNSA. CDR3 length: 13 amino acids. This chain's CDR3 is CASSFSSNYGYTF. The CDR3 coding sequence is TGTGCCAGCAGCTTCTCCTCCAACTATGGCTACACCTTC.

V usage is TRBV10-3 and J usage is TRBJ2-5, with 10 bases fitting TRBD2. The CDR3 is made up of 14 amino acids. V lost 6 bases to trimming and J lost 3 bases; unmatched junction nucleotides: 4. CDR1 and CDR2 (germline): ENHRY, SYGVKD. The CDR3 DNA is TGTGCCATCAGGGGGAGCGGGGGGGAAGAGACCCAGTACTTC. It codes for CAIRGSGGEETQYF.

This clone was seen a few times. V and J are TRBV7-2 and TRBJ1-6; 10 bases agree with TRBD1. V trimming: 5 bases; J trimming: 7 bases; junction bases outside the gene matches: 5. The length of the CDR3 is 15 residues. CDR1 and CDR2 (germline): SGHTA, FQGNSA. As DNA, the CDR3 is TGTGCCAGCAGCCTCCCGGGACAGGGGAATTCACCCCTCCACTTT. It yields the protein CASSLPGQGNSPLHF.

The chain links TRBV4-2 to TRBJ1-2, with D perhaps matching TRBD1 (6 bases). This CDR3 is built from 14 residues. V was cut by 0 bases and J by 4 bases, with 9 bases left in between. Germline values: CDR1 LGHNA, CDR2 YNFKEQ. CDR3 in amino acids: CASSQETGTYGYTF. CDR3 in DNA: TGTGCCAGCAGCCAAGAAACAGGGACCTATGGCTACACCTTC.

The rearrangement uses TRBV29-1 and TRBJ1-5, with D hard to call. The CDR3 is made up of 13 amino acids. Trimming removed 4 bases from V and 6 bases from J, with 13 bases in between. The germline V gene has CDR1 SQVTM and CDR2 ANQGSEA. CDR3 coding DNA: TGCAGCGTTGTTGCAGTCTCGGGTCAGCCCCAGCATTTT. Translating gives CSVVAVSGQPQHF.

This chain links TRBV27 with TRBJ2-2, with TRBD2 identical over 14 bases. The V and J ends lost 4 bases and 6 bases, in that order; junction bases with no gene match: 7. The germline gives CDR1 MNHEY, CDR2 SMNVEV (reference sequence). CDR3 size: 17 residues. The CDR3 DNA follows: TGTGCCAGCAGTTCTATCCCGGGACTAGCGGGAGCCGGGGAGCTGTTTTTT. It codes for CASSSIPGLAGAGELFF.

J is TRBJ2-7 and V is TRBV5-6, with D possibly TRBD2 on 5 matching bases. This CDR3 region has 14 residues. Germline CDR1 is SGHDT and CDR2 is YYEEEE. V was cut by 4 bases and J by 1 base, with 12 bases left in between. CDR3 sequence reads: CASSPRRDSYEQYF. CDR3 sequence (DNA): TGTGCCAGCAGCCCGAGACGGGATTCCTACGAGCAGTACTTC.

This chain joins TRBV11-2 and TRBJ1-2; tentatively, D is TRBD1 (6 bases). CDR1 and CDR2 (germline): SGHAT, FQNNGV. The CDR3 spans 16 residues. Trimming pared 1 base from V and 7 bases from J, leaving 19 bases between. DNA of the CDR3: TGTGCCAGCAGCTTAGTTCCCATTGACAGGAAAGGTGGCTACACCTTC. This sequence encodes CASSLVPIDRKGGYTF. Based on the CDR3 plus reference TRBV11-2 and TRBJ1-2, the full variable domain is EAGVAQSPRYKIIEKRQSVAFWCNPISGHATLYWYQQILGQGPKLLIQFQNNGVVDDSQLPKDRFSAERLKGVDSTLKIQPAKLEDSAVYLCASSLVPIDRKGGYTFGSGTRLTVV.

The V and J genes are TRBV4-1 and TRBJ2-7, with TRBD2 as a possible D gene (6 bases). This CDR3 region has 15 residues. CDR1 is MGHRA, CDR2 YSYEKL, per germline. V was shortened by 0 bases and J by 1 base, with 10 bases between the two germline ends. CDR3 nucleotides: TGCGCCAGCAGCCAAGATGGGACTCGATCCTACGAGCAGTACTTC. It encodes CASSQDGTRSYEQYF.

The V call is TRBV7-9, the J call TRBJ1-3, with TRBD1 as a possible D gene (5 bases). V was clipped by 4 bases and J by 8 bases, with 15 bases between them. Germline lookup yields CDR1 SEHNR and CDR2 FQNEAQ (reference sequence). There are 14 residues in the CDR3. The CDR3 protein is CASSWGEGRHTIYF. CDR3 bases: TGTGCCAGCAGCTGGGGGGAGGGGAGACACACCATATATTTT.

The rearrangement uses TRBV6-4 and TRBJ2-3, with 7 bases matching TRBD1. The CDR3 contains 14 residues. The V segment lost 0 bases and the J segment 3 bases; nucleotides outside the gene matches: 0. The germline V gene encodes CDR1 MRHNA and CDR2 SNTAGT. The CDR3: CASSDSQGTDTQYF. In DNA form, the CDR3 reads TGTGCCAGCAGTGACTCACAGGGGACAGATACGCAGTATTTT.

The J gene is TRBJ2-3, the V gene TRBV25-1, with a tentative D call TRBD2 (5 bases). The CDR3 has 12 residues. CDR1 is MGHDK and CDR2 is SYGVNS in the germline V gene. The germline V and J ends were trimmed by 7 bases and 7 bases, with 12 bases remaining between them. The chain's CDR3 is CASTLAGNTQYF. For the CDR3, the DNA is TGTGCCAGCACGCTAGCCGGGAATACGCAGTATTTT.

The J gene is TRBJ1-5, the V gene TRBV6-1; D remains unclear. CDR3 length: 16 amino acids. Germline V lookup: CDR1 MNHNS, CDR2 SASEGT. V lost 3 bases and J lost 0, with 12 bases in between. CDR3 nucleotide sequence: TGTGCCAGCAGTGAGGGAGGGTTCTATAGCAATCAGCCCCAGCATTTT. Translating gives CASSEGGFYSNQPQHF.

CDR3 DNA sequence: TGTGCCAGCTCGGAAACGGAGTGGTTATCTAATGAGCAGTACTTC. This codes for CASSETEWLSNEQYF. This chain connects TRBV18 to TRBJ2-7; D remains unclear. V lost 6 bases and J lost 7, with 22 bases in between. This CDR3 comprises 15 residues. The germline V gene has CDR1 KGHSH and CDR2 LQKENI.

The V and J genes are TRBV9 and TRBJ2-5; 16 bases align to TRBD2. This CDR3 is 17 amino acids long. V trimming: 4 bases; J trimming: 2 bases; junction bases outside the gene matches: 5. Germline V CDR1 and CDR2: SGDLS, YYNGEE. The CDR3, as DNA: TGTGCCAGCAGCAAAGGGGGACTAGCGGGGGGGCAAGAGACCCAGTACTTC. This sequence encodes CASSKGGLAGGQETQYF.